The subject of this entry is one T cell receptor (beta chain). Its antigen remains unidentified. Germline loops: CDR1 SGHNT, CDR2 YENEEA. The CDR3 covers 18 residues. Losses at the gene ends were 0 bases for V and 8 bases for J; bases not matched to a gene: 15. The sample is drawn from a study of T cell responses to AZD1222 COVID-19 vaccine. Study-level points and caveats: In a largely white British group with more females than males, clonal diversity was possibly underestimated.

Produced via immunoSEQ multiplex PCR; TCRdb's table is partial and in-frame only. Among 140,000 to 150,000 clones listed, around 90% were seen once. This sequence originates from an adult who received the MenACWY meningococcal vaccine as a control. This chain links TRBV11-3 with TRBJ1-4; 7 nucleotides align to TRBD1. This specimen consisted of peripheral blood, obtained 28 days after the second dose of the MenACWY control vaccine. CDR3 protein: CASSLDFAGTAYGEKLFF. For the CDR3, the DNA is TGTGCCAGCAGCTTAGATTTCGCCGGGACAGCCTATGGAGAAAAACTGTTTTTT.